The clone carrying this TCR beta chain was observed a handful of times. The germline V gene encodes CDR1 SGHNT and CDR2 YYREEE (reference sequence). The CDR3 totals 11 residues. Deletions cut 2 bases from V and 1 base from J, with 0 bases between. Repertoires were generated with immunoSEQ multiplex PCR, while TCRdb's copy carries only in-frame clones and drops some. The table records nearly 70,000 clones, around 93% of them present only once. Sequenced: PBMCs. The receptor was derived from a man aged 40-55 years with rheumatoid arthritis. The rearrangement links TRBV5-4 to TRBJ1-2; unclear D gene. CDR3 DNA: TGTGCCAGCAGCTTTAACTATGGCTACACCTTC. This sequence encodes CASSFNYGYTF.